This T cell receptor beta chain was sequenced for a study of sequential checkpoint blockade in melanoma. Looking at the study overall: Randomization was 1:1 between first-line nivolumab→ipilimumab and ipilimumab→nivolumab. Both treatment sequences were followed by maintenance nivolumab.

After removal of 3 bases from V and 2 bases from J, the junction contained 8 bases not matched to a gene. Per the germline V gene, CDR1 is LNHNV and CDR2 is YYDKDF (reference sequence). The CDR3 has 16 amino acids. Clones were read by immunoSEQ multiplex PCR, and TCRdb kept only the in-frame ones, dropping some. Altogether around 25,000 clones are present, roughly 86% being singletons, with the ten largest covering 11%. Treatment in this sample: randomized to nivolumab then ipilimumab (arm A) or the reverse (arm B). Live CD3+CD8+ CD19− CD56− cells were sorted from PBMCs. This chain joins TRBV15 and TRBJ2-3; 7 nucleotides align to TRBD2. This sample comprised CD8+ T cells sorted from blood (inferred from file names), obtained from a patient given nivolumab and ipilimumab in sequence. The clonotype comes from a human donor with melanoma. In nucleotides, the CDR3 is TGTGCCACCAGCAGGGGAGCGGGACGTGCCACAGATACGCAGTATTTT. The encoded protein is CATSRGAGRATDTQYF.